These 26 T cell receptor beta chains were all obtained from the same sample, sequenced in a study of CD8+CD57+ T cells in acquired aplastic anemia. It was patients with CD8+CD57+ cell expansion by flow cytometry who were chosen for sequencing. Genomic DNA, the template, was used for profiling of the TCR beta VDJ and CDR3. TCRdb itself ran the reads through MiXCR, one entry per CDR3 protein. The sample carries about 180,000 distinct CDR3 sequences, 48% recorded once. Specimen: sorted CD4+, CD8+, or CD8+CD57+ T cells (not recorded which) from PBMCs. The receptors derive from a human donor with aplastic anemia.

CDR3 in amino acids: CASSERSLFNGDTQYF. DNA for the CDR3: TGTGCCAGCAGTGAACGTAGTCTCTTTAATGGGGATACGCAGTATTTT. This chain uses TRBV25-1 with TRBJ2-3; D not resolved. The germline V and J ends were trimmed by 2 bases and 6 bases, with 18 bases remaining between them. The CDR3 sequence is 16 residues long. The germline gives CDR1 MGHDK, CDR2 SYGVNS.

This clonotype occurred many times. V and J are TRBV6-5 and TRBJ2-3; tentative D call: TRBD1 (6 bases). The ends were cut back, 5 bases at V and 8 bases at J, with 14 bases in the middle. CDR3 length equals 13 residues. The germline V gene encodes CDR1 MNHEY and CDR2 SVGAGI. The CDR3 region is CASSKGEVGTQYF. CDR3 in DNA: TGTGCCAGCAGTAAGGGGGAAGTTGGTACGCAGTATTTT.

Only a few counts were recorded for this clonotype. The gene calls are TRBV7-2 and TRBJ2-1; D is ambiguous. From germline, CDR1 is SGHTA and CDR2 FQGNSA. V was trimmed by 6 bases and J by 0 bases, leaving 6 bases between them. This CDR3 is built from 13 residues. The CDR3 loop reads CASRLSSYNEQFF. As DNA, the CDR3 is TGTGCCAGCAGACTTAGCTCCTACAATGAGCAGTTCTTC. The variable domain in full, completed from reference TRBV7-2 and TRBJ2-1, reads GAGVSQSPSNKVTEKGKDVELRCDPISGHTALYWYRQSLGQGLEFLIYFQGNSAPDKSGLPSDRFSAERTGGSVSTLTIQRTQQEDSAVYLCASRLSSYNEQFFGPGTRLTVL.

This chain links TRBV29-1 with TRBJ1-2; D is uncertain. V lost 0 bases and J lost 4, with 12 bases in between. The CDR3 consists of 14 residues. CDR1 and CDR2 (germline): SQVTM, ANQGSEA. CDR3 in amino acids: CSVEERPPSYGYTF. In nucleotides, the CDR3 is TGCAGCGTTGAAGAGCGCCCGCCTAGCTATGGCTACACCTTC.

This clonotype was observed many times. The CDR3 coding sequence is TGTGCCAGCAGCAGTGAAAGCTCCTACGAGCAGTACTTC. Protein sequence: CASSSESSYEQYF. The rearrangement joins TRBV5-5 to TRBJ2-7, with no clear D. The V end was cut by 4 bases, the J end by 0 bases, with 8 bases between. Germline assignment: CDR1 SGHKS and CDR2 YYEKEE (reference sequence). The length of the CDR3 is 13 residues.

V and J are TRBV14 and TRBJ2-3; 9 bases are a match to TRBD2. The germline V gene has CDR1 SGHDN and CDR2 FVKESK. Trimming at V came to 4 bases and at J to 5 bases, leaving 7 bases not matched to a gene. The CDR3 sequence is 15 residues long. CDR3 nucleotides: TGTGCCAGCAGCCCCGGGACTAGCAGAGGAGATACGCAGTATTTT. Translated: CASSPGTSRGDTQYF.

J is TRBJ1-2 and V is TRBV7-9; D is ambiguous. Germline V lookup: CDR1 SEHNR, CDR2 FQNEAQ (reference sequence). The CDR3 is made up of 12 amino acids. V was clipped by 5 bases and J by 6 bases, with 10 bases between them. For the CDR3, the DNA is TGTGCCAGCAGCCCCGGACTAAATGGCTACACCTTC. Amino acid sequence: CASSPGLNGYTF.

In its sample, this clonotype was seen many times. This chain uses TRBV12-3 or TRBV12-4 with TRBJ2-7; D might be TRBD1 (6 bases). Trimming stripped 7 bases from V and 3 bases from J, with 13 bases between. The CDR3 is 13 amino acids. CDR3 bases: TGTGCCAGCACTATGGGACATAGCTACGAGCAGTACTTC. Encoded protein: CASTMGHSYEQYF.

The chain links TRBV2 to TRBJ1-4; perhaps TRBD1 as D (5 bases). V was clipped by 5 bases and J by 8 bases, with 15 bases between them. The CDR3 is 14 residues long. Germline V gene lookup returns CDR1 SNHLY and CDR2 FYNNEI. The CDR3 spells CASSFSGYGEKLFF. CDR3 in DNA: TGTGCCAGCAGTTTTTCAGGGTACGGGGAAAAACTGTTTTTT.

The rearrangement joins TRBV20-1 to TRBJ2-7; D is possibly TRBD2 (6 bases). CDR3 length equals 13 residues. Per the germline V gene, CDR1 is DFQATT and CDR2 is SNEGSKA (reference sequence). Trimming stripped 6 bases from V and 5 bases from J, with 17 bases between. CDR3 amino acids: CSAKEGEDHEQYF. CDR3 nucleotide sequence: TGCAGTGCAAAGGAAGGGGAGGACCACGAGCAGTACTTC.

The chain recombines TRBV3-1 with TRBJ1-2; D is possibly TRBD1 (5 bases). The length of the CDR3 is 15 residues. Trimming took off 1 base at V and 5 bases at J, with 14 bases between the two ends. Looked up from germline, CDR1 is LGHDT and CDR2 is YNNKEL (reference sequence). CDR3 loop: CASSQGQGSGYGYTF. The CDR3 DNA follows: TGTGCCAGCAGCCAAGGTCAGGGATCAGGGTATGGCTACACCTTC.

The chain is built from TRBV7-2 and TRBJ2-3; D ambiguous. Germline V gives CDR1 SGHTA, CDR2 FQGNSA. Trimming pared 1 base from V and 6 bases from J, leaving 8 bases between. CDR3 length: 13 amino acids. The CDR3 DNA reads TGTGCCAGCAGCTTAGTCATTCGGGATACGCAGTATTTT. This gives the protein CASSLVIRDTQYF. The full variable domain, rest sourced from reference TRBV7-2 and TRBJ2-3, is GAGVSQSPSNKVTEKGKDVELRCDPISGHTALYWYRQSLGQGLEFLIYFQGNSAPDKSGLPSDRFSAERTGGSVSTLTIQRTQQEDSAVYLCASSLVIRDTQYFGPGTRLTVL.

This clonotype has just one count. A clone one base away is much larger, so this may be a read error. The rearrangement links TRBV5-1 to TRBJ2-7; 8 bases are shared with TRBD2. The CDR3 runs 15 residues. Germline assignment: CDR1 SGHRS and CDR2 YFSETQ. V shed 3 bases and J 2 bases; nucleotides not matched to a gene: 7. CDR3 region: CASSSSGRFAYEQYF. CDR3 coding DNA: TGCGCCAGCAGCTCTAGCGGGCGTTTTGCCTACGAGCAGTACTTC.

Regarding this clonotype: A read error may explain this, as a much larger clone is one base away. V and J are TRBV19 and TRBJ2-5, with 7 bases lining up with TRBD2. This CDR3 spans 14 amino acids. Germline V gives CDR1 LNHDA, CDR2 SQIVND (reference sequence). V shed 5 bases, J shed 5 bases, and the junction held 8 bases outside the gene matches. The CDR3 reads CASSFAGEGETQYF. CDR3 nucleotide sequence: TGTGCCAGTAGTTTTGCGGGGGAGGGGGAGACCCAGTACTTC.

In its sample, this clonotype was seen once. It may be a read error: a sequence one base away is much more abundant. CDR3 loop: CASSRSETNYGYTF. As DNA, the CDR3 is TGTGCCAGCAGTAGGTCAGAGACAAACTATGGCTACACCTTC. The J gene is TRBJ1-2, the V gene TRBV6-2 or TRBV6-3; D call uncertain. The V gene's germline CDR1 is MNHEY and CDR2 SVGEGT. The V gene lost 5 bases and the J gene lost 2 bases, with 12 bases spanning the gap. The CDR3 totals 14 residues.

The chain has TRBV18 and TRBJ2-7; 7 positions agree with TRBD1. CDR3 size: 14 residues. CDR1 KGHSH and CDR2 LQKENI come from the germline V gene. With 2 bases clipped from V and 4 bases from J, the junction kept 5 bases outside the gene matches. CDR3 region: CASSPVGQEYEQYF. Written as DNA, the CDR3 is TGTGCCAGCTCACCAGTAGGACAGGAATACGAGCAGTACTTC. The variable domain in full, with the rest retrieved from reference TRBV18 and TRBJ2-7, is NAGVMQNPRHLVRRRGQEARLRCSPMKGHSHVYWYRQLPEEGLKFMVYLQKENIIDESGMPKERFSAEFPKEGPSILRIQQVVRGDSAAYFCASSPVGQEYEQYFGPGTRLTVT.

The rearrangement uses TRBV10-3 and TRBJ1-2; possible D gene TRBD1, 5 bases. The CDR3 has 14 residues. Trimming left V 5 bases short and J 6 bases short, with 16 bases between. Germline values: CDR1 ENHRY, CDR2 SYGVKD. As DNA, the CDR3 is TGTGCCATCAGTCTGGACAAGGAGGAGGATGGCTACACCTTC. Protein product: CAISLDKEEDGYTF.

In the case of this clonotype: Just one base apart from a much larger clone, this may be a read error. V is TRBV5-1 and J is TRBJ2-5; 7 bases agree with TRBD2. Germline CDR1 and CDR2: SGHRS and YFSETQ. The CDR3 has 16 amino acids. The CDR3, as DNA: TGCGCCAGCGGCTTGGCCCTGGGAGGGTTCCAAGAGACCCAGTACTTC. Translating it yields CASGLALGGFQETQYF.

The chain uses TRBV24-1 and TRBJ2-7; 9 bases agree with TRBD1. V trimming: 2 bases; J trimming: 3 bases; junction bases outside the gene matches: 4. This CDR3 spans 15 amino acids. The germline gives CDR1 KGHDR, CDR2 SFDVKD. As DNA, the CDR3 is TGTGCCACCAGTGATTCCCGACAGGGGGGCTACGAGCAGTACTTC. Its protein is CATSDSRQGGYEQYF.

This clonotype was seen only once. The chain employs TRBV7-8 and TRBJ2-1, with 10 bases matching TRBD1. Per the germline V gene, CDR1 is SGHVS and CDR2 is FQNEAQ. The CDR3 covers 13 residues. Losses at the gene ends were 9 bases for V and 9 bases for J; bases not matched to a gene: 8. CDR3: CASTQTGGIEQFF. Written as DNA, the CDR3 is TGTGCCAGTACGCAGACAGGGGGCATTGAGCAGTTCTTC.

The chain recombines TRBV13 with TRBJ2-3, with D possibly TRBD2 on 6 matching bases. Germline V gene sequence: CDR1 PRHDT, CDR2 FYEKMQ (reference sequence). Trimming cost V 8 bases and J 2 bases, with 11 bases left between them. This CDR3 spans 13 amino acids. This CDR3 reads CASPGLLTDTQYF. The CDR3 DNA is TGTGCCAGCCCGGGACTCCTCACAGATACGCAGTATTTT.

The table lists this clonotype with a few counts. The CDR3 bases are TGTGCCAGCAGAGAGGGACAGAACTACGAGCAGTACTTC. This sequence encodes CASREGQNYEQYF. The V gene is TRBV28, the J gene TRBJ2-7; 7 bases line up with TRBD1. This CDR3 comprises 13 residues. Germline V gene lookup returns CDR1 MDHEN and CDR2 SYDVKM. The junction had 5 bases not matched to a gene; V was cut back by 6 bases and J by 3 bases.

This clonotype was seen many times. This sequence joins TRBV14 and TRBJ2-3, with TRBD2 matching 7 bases. This CDR3 is built from 16 residues. Germline trimming cut 0 bases from V and 0 bases from J; bases unmatched to any gene: 3. From germline, CDR1 is SGHDN and CDR2 FVKESK. The CDR3 sequence is CASSQDAGVSTDTQYF. In DNA form, the CDR3 reads TGTGCCAGCAGCCAAGACGCGGGGGTAAGCACAGATACGCAGTATTTT.

V usage is TRBV29-1 and J usage is TRBJ1-1; D is perhaps TRBD1 (6 bases). Trimming took off 7 bases at V and 2 bases at J, with 14 bases between the two ends. The CDR3 loop spans 13 amino acids. Per the germline V gene, CDR1 is SQVTM and CDR2 is ANQGSEA. The CDR3 sequence: CSAPGARNTEAFF. CDR3 bases: TGCAGCGCCCCAGGGGCTCGTAACACTGAAGCTTTCTTT.

This clonotype was counted a few times. The rearrangement joins TRBV10-3 to TRBJ2-7; no reliable D call. The V gene's germline CDR1 is ENHRY and CDR2 SYGVKD. Trimming removed 2 bases at V and 6 bases at J, with 11 bases between. The CDR3 contains 13 residues. The CDR3 nucleotides read TGTGCCATCAGTGAGACGTTTCAAAGCGAGCAGTACTTC. It is translated as CAISETFQSEQYF.

CDR3 DNA sequence: TGTGCCAGCAGCTTACAGGGACTTGAGACCCAGTACTTC. This translates into CASSLQGLETQYF. The chain is built from TRBV7-8 and TRBJ2-5; possible D gene TRBD2, 6 bases. Trimming shortened V by 2 bases and J by 5 bases, and 9 bases separated the two germline ends. CDR1 SGHVS and CDR2 FQNEAQ come from the germline V gene. CDR3 length: 13 residues.